These 3 T cell receptor beta chains were all obtained from the same sample, sequenced in a study of blood T cell repertoires in COVID-19. Clones were read by immunoSEQ multiplex PCR, and TCRdb kept only the in-frame ones, dropping some. The table includes 200,000 to 250,000 clones, 82% detected once. Source material: peripheral blood. These receptors were obtained from an elderly woman with acute or convalescent COVID-19.

This chain links TRBV5-4 with TRBJ2-1; D ambiguous. V was trimmed by 0 bases and J by 6 bases, leaving 7 bases between them. The CDR3 runs 13 residues. Germline loops: CDR1 SGHNT, CDR2 YYREEE (reference sequence). In DNA, the CDR3 is TGTGCCAGCAGCTTGGGTACAGCCAATGAGCAGTTCTTC. Amino acid sequence: CASSLGTANEQFF.

The rearrangement joins TRBV7-2 to TRBJ2-7; perhaps TRBD2 as D (7 bases). V dropped 5 bases and J dropped 3 bases, with 23 bases sitting between them. The length of the CDR3 is 17 residues. Germline CDR1 is SGHTA and CDR2 is FQGNSA. Written as DNA, the CDR3 is TGTGCCAGCAGCCCTCAAAGCGGGACAAGGGGTAACTACGAGCAGTACTTC. Translated: CASSPQSGTRGNYEQYF.

V usage is TRBV29-1 and J usage is TRBJ1-2; 7 bases are shared with TRBD1. Germline V CDR1 and CDR2: SQVTM, ANQGSEA. Unmatched junction bases numbered 6, after V lost 4 bases and J lost 4 bases. This CDR3 comprises 13 residues. The DNA of the CDR3 is TGCAGCGTTGGACAGGGAATAAGCTATGGCTACACCTTC. This codes for CSVGQGISYGYTF. Full variable domain (missing parts from reference TRBV29-1 and TRBJ1-2): SAVISQKPSRDICQRGTSLTIQCQVDSQVTMMFWYRQQPGQSLTLIATANQGSEATYESGFVIDKFPISRPNLTFSTLTVSNMSPEDSSIYLCSVGQGISYGYTFGSGTRLTVV.